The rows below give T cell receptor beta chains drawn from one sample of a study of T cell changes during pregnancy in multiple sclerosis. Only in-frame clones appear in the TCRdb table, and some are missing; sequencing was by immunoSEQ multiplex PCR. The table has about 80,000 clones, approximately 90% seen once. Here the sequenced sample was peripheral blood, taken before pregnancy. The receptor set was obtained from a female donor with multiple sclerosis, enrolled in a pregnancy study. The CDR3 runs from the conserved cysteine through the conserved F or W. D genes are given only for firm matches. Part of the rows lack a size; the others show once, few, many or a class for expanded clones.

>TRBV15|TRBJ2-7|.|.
CATSRVGQGFNYEQYF
TGTGCCACCAGCAGAGTTGGGCAGGGGTTTAACTACGAGCAGTACTTC
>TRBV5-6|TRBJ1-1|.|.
CASTLQGMNTEAFF
TGTGCCAGCACCCTCCAGGGGATGAACACTGAAGCTTTCTTT
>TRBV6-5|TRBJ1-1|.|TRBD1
CASSTYRGPEAFF
TGTGCCAGCAGTACCTACAGGGGACCTGAAGCTTTCTTT
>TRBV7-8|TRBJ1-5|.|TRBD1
CASSYWGQGGNNQPQHF
TGTGCCAGCAGCTACTGGGGACAGGGTGGTAACAATCAGCCCCAGCATTTT
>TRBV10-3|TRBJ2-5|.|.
CAISEQGRRVETQYF
TGTGCCATCAGTGAACAGGGCCGCCGGGTAGAGACCCAGTACTTC
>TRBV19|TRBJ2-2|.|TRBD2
CASSIKTSGLSDTGELFF
TGTGCCAGTAGTATCAAGACTAGCGGTTTGAGCGACACCGGGGAGCTGTTTTTT
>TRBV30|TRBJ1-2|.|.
CAWSETGLYLGYTF
TGTGCCTGGAGTGAAACGGGTCTCTACCTTGGCTACACCTTC
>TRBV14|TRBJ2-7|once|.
CASSQGRGRTYEQYF
TGTGCCAGCAGCCAAGGCAGAGGGAGAACTTACGAGCAGTACTTC
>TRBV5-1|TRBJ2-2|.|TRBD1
CASSTDRVISGELFF
TGCGCCAGCAGCACGGACAGGGTAATTTCCGGGGAGCTGTTTTTT
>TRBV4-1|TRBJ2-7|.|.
CASSQLYRTTYEQYF
TGCGCCAGCAGCCAATTGTATAGGACTACCTACGAGCAGTACTTC
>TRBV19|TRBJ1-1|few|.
CASSNIQGIGAFF
TGTGCCAGTAGCAATATACAGGGAATTGGAGCTTTCTTT
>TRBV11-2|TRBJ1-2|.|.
CASSSTEDYGYTF
TGTGCCAGCAGCTCGACAGAAGACTATGGCTACACCTTC
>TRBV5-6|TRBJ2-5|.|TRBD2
CASSLGGRAAETQYF
TGTGCCAGCAGCTTAGGCGGGAGGGCCGCAGAGACCCAGTACTTC
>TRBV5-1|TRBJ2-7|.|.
CASSLTTGGHEQYF
TGCGCCAGCAGCCTCACGACCGGGGGACACGAGCAGTACTTC
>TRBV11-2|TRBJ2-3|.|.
CASRTASTDTQYF
TGTGCCAGCAGGACAGCTAGCACAGATACGCAGTATTTT
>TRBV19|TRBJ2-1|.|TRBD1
CASSKSGQVWYNEQFF
TGTGCCAGTAGTAAGTCGGGACAGGTTTGGTACAATGAGCAGTTCTTC
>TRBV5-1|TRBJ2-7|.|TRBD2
CASSLGGRASYEQYF
TGCGCCAGCAGCTTAGGCGGGAGAGCCTCCTACGAGCAGTACTTC
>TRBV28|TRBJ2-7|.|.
CASSLRDNSYEQYF
TGTGCCAGCAGTTTAAGGGACAACTCCTACGAGCAGTACTTC
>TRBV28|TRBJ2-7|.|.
CASSPIPYEQYF
TGTGCCAGCAGCCCCATTCCCTACGAGCAGTACTTC
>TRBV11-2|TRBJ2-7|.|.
CASSPHREQYF
TGTGCCAGCAGCCCCCACAGGGAGCAGTACTTC
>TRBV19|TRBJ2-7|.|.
CASRPSGSRYEQYF
TGTGCCAGTAGACCATCGGGATCCCGCTACGAGCAGTACTTC
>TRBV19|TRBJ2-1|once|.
CASSINPGMSYNEQFF
TGTGCCAGTAGTATCAATCCGGGTATGTCCTACAATGAGCAGTTCTTC
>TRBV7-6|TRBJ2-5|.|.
CASSPRARIAARETQYF
TGTGCCAGCAGCCCCCGGGCTCGTATAGCGGCCCGGGAGACCCAGTACTTC
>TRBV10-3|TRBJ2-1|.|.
CAIKDLGHNEQFF
TGTGCCATCAAGGATTTGGGGCACAATGAGCAGTTCTTC
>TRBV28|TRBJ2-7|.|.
CASSFPAGLSYEQYF
TGTGCCAGCAGTTTTCCGGCGGGATTGTCCTACGAGCAGTACTTC
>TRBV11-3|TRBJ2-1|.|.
CASSLSSFDNEQFF
TGTGCCAGCAGCTTGTCTAGCTTCGACAATGAGCAGTTCTTC
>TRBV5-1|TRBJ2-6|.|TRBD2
CASSFGTSGRGSGANVLTF
TGCGCCAGCAGCTTCGGAACTAGCGGGAGGGGCTCTGGGGCCAACGTCCTGACTTTC
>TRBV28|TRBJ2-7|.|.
CASSPPSSRGYEQYF
TGTGCCAGCAGCCCCCCCTCCTCGCGGGGCTACGAGCAGTACTTC
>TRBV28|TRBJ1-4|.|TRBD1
CATTDRGPEKLFF
TGTGCCACAACAGACAGGGGGCCGGAAAAACTGTTTTTT
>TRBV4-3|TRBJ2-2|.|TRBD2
CASSRIAGEGTGELFF
TGCGCCAGCAGTCGGATAGCGGGAGAGGGGACCGGGGAGCTGTTTTTT
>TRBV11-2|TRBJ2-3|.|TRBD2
CASSPLAGGADTQYF
TGTGCCAGCAGCCCACTAGCGGGAGGTGCAGATACGCAGTATTTT
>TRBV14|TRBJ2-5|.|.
CASSQGWAETQYF
TGTGCCAGCAGCCAAGGATGGGCCGAGACCCAGTACTTC
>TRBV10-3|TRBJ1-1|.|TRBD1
CAISSGQATEAFF
TGTGCCATCAGTTCGGGACAGGCCACTGAAGCTTTCTTT
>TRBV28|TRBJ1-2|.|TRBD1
CASSGDRSYGYTF
TGTGCCAGCAGTGGGGACAGATCCTATGGCTACACCTTC
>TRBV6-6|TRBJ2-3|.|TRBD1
CASAAGTVSSTDTQYF
TGTGCCAGCGCCGCCGGGACAGTTTCTAGCACAGATACGCAGTATTTT
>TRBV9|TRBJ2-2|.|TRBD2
CASSSRTSGNTGELFF
TGTGCCAGCAGCTCGCGGACTAGCGGGAACACCGGGGAGCTGTTTTTT
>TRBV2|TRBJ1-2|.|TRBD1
CASTPDRDNYGYTF
TGTGCCAGCACTCCGGACAGGGACAACTATGGCTACACCTTC
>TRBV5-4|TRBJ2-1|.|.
CASTQPQGYGNEQFF
TGTGCCAGCACCCAACCACAGGGTTATGGCAATGAGCAGTTCTTC
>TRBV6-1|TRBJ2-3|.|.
CASSADFPARKGTDTQYF
TGTGCCAGCAGTGCCGACTTCCCCGCACGAAAAGGCACAGATACGCAGTATTTT
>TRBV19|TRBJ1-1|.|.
CASSIALTGDTEAFF
TGTGCCAGTAGTATAGCCCTAACAGGAGACACTGAAGCTTTCTTT
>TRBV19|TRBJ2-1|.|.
CASRIGGRTHDEQFF
TGTGCCAGTAGAATAGGAGGCCGTACACACGATGAGCAGTTCTTC
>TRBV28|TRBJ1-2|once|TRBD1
CASSGDRVLLGYTF
TGTGCCAGCAGCGGGGACAGGGTTCTATTGGGCTACACCTTC
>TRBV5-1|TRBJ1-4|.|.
CASSWGHEEEKLFF
TGCGCCAGCAGCTGGGGACATGAGGAGGAAAAACTGTTTTTT
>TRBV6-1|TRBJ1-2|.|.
CASSEVGPLGGTNYGYTF
TGTGCCAGCAGTGAAGTGGGGCCCTTGGGTGGGACTAACTATGGCTACACCTTC
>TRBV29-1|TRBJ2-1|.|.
CSVEGRDSYNEQFF
TGCAGCGTTGAAGGTCGGGATTCCTACAATGAGCAGTTCTTC
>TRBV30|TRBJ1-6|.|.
CAWSVPGMINSPLHF
TGTGCCTGGAGCGTCCCCGGGATGATAAATTCACCCCTCCACTTT
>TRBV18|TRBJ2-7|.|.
CASSPLDYSYEQYF
TGTGCCAGCTCACCGCTGGACTATTCCTACGAGCAGTACTTC
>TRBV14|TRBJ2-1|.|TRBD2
CASSHGSGRASYNEQFF
TGTGCCAGCAGCCACGGTAGCGGGAGGGCCTCCTACAATGAGCAGTTCTTC
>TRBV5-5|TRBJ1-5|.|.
CASSLTGGFANQPQHF
TGTGCCAGCAGCTTGACGGGCGGGTTTGCCAATCAGCCCCAGCATTTT
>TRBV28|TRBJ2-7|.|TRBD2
CASSSPAGLTYEQYF
TGTGCCAGCAGTTCCCCAGCGGGGCTGACCTACGAGCAGTACTTC
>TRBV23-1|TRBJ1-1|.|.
CASSQGQGKNTEAFF
TGCGCCAGCAGTCAAGGGCAGGGGAAGAACACTGAAGCTTTCTTT
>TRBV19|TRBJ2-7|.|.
CASSMGGGHEQYF
TGTGCCAGTAGTATGGGAGGGGGACACGAGCAGTACTTC
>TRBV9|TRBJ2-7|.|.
CASSAYPGGYEQYF
TGTGCCAGCAGCGCGTACCCCGGTGGTTACGAGCAGTACTTC
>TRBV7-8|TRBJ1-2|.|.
CASSSSGSYGYTF
TGTGCCAGCAGCTCGAGCGGATCCTATGGCTACACCTTC